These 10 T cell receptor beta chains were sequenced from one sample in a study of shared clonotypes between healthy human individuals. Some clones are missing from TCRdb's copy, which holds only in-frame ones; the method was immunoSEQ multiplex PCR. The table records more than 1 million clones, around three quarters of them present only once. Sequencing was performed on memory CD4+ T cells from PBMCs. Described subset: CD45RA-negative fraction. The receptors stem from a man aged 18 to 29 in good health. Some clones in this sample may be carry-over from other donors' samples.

CDR3 in amino acids: CASSPRGGSQPQHF. The CDR3 region has the DNA TGCGCCAGCAGCCCTAGGGGGGGGAGTCAGCCCCAGCATTTT. This chain uses TRBV5-1 with TRBJ1-5; D perhaps matches TRBD1 (6 bases). Germline assignment: CDR1 SGHRS and CDR2 YFSETQ. The CDR3 is 14 amino acids. V lost 4 bases and J lost 6, with 14 bases in between.

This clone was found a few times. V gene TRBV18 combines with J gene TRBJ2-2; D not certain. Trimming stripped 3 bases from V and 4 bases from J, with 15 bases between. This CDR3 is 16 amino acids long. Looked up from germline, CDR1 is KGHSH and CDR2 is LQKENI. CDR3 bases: TGTGCCAGCTCACCGATGGCCGGGTTTGGCACCGGGGAGCTGTTTTTT. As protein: CASSPMAGFGTGELFF.

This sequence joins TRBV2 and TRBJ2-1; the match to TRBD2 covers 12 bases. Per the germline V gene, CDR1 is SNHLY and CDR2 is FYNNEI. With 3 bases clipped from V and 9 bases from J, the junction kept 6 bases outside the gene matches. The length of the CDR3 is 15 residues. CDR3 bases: TGTGCCAGCAGTGACGGACTAGCGGGAAACCGTGAGCAGTTCTTC. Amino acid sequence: CASSDGLAGNREQFF. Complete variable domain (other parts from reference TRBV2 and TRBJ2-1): EPEVTQTPSHQVTQMGQEVILRCVPISNHLYFYWYRQILGQKVEFLVSFYNNEISEKSEIFDDQFSVERPDGSNFTLKIRSTKLEDSAMYFCASSDGLAGNREQFFGPGTRLTVL.

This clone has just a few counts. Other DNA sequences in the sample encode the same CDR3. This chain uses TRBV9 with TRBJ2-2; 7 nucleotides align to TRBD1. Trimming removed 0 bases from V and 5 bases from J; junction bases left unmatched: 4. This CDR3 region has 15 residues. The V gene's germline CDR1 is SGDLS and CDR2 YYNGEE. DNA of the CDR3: TGTGCCAGCAGCGTAGGGGCAGGGGGAACCGGGGAGCTGTTTTTT. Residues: CASSVGAGGTGELFF. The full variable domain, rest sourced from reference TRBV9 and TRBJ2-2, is DSGVTQTPKHLITATGQRVTLRCSPRSGDLSVYWYQQSLDQGLQFLIQYYNGEERAKGNILERFSAQQFPDLHSELNLSSLELGDSALYFCASSVGAGGTGELFFGEGSRLTVL.

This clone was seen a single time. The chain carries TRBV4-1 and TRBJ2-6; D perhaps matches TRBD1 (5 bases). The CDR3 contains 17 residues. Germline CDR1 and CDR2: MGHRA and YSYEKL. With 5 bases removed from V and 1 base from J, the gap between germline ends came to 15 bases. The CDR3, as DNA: TGCGCCAGCAGCGGGGCCGGGCGAGTATCTGGGGCCAACGTCCTGACTTTC. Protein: CASSGAGRVSGANVLTF.

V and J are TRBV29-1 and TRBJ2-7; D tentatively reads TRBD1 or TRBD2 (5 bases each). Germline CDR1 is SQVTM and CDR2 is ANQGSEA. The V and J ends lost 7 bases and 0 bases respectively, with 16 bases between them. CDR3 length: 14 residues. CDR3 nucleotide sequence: TGCAGCGCCCGGGTGGCAGGGAGCTCCTACGAGCAGTACTTC. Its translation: CSARVAGSSYEQYF.

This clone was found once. The CDR3 coding sequence is TGTGCCAGCAGTAGAAGAGCGGGAGCAGATACGCAGTATTTT. The encoded protein is CASSRRAGADTQYF. The gene calls are TRBV14 and TRBJ2-3; 8 positions agree with TRBD2. Looked up from germline, CDR1 is SGHDN and CDR2 is FVKESK. Germline trimming cut 6 bases from V and 4 bases from J; bases unmatched to any gene: 6. The CDR3 spans 14 residues.

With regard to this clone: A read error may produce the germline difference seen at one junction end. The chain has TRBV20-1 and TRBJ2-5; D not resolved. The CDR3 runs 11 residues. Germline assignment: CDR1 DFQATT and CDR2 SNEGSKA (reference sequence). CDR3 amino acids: CSATPGPAVHF. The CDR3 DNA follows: TGCAGTGCGACGCCCGGGCCCGCAGTTCACTTC.

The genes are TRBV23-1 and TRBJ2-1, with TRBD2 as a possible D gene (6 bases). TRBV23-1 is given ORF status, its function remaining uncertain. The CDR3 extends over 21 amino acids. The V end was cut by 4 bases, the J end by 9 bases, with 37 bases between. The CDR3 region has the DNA TGCGCCAGCAGTCGAGAGGGGCTACGAGTCGGGGGAGTAAAATCGGTTTGTGAGCAGTTCTTC. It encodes CASSREGLRVGGVKSVCEQFF.

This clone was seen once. The CDR3 bases are TGTGCCAGCAGCGCAGACTGGAACACTGAAGCTTTCTTT. It codes for CASSADWNTEAFF. The chain combines TRBV11-3 with TRBJ1-1, with no clear D. The germline gives CDR1 SGHNT, CDR2 YENEEA. The CDR3 runs to 13 residues. V shed 5 bases and J shed 1 base, with 8 bases lying between them.